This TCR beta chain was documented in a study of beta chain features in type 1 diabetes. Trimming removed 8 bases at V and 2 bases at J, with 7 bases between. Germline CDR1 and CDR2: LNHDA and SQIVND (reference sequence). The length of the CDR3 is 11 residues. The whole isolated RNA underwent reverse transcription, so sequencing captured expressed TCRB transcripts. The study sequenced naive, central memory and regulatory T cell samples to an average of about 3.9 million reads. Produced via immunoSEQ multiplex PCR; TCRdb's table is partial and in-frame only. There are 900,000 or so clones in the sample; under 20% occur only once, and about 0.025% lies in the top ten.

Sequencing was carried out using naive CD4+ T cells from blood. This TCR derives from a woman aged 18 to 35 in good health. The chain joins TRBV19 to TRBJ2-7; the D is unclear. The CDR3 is CASGMTYEQYF. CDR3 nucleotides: TGTGCCAGTGGCATGACCTACGAGCAGTACTTC.